This T cell receptor beta chain was obtained from a study of blood T cell repertoires in COVID-19. About the study: Sites across the United States, Italy and Spain contributed samples from acute and convalescent COVID-19. From T cells, B-cell-depleted T cells, or PBMCs came the material, which was cDNA or gDNA.

In the study's own analysis: Researchers report that nucleated cell counts were estimated from reference gene primer amplification. TCRdb's table, derived via immunoSEQ multiplex PCR, lists solely in-frame clones and lacks some. That table furnishes V, J and clone size, whereas the DNA furnished D and trimming. The table has under 85,000 clones, over 75% seen once. Trimming took 3 bases from V and 7 from J; bases not matched to a gene: 5. The V gene's germline CDR1 is KGHDR and CDR2 SFDVKD. There are 14 residues in the CDR3. Material: peripheral blood. The receptor's source is a man of 80 years or more with acute or convalescent COVID-19. The genes are TRBV24-1 and TRBJ2-1; 7 nucleotides line up with TRBD1. CDR3 coding DNA: TGTGCCACCAGTGATGCAGCCAGGGGGAATGAGCAGTTCTTC. Its protein product is CATSDAARGNEQFF.